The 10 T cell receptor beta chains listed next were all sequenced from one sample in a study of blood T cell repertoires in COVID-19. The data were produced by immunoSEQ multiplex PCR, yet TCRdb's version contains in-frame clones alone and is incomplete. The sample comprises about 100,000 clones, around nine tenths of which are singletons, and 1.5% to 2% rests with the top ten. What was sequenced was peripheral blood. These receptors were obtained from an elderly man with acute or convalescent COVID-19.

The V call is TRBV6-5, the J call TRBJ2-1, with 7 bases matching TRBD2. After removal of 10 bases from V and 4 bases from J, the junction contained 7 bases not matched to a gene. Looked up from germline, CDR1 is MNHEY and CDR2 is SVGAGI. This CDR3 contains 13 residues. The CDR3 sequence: CATGLVAYNEQFF. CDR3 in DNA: TGTGCCACCGGACTAGTGGCGTACAATGAGCAGTTCTTC.

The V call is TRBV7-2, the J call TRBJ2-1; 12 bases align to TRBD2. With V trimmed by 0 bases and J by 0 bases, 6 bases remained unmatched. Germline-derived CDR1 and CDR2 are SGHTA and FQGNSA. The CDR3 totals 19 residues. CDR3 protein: CASSLASSGRVSSYNEQFF. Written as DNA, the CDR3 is TGTGCCAGCAGCTTAGCGTCTAGCGGGAGGGTTAGCTCCTACAATGAGCAGTTCTTC.

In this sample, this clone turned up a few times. As DNA, the CDR3 is TGCGCCAGCAGCCGAGGACTGAACACCGGGGAGCTGTTTTTT. It specifies CASSRGLNTGELFF. The rearrangement uses TRBV4-3 and TRBJ2-2; possible D gene TRBD2, 5 bases. There are 14 residues in the CDR3. Trimming left V 4 bases short and J 1 base short, with 7 bases between. The germline CDR1 and CDR2 sequences are LGHNA and YSLEER.

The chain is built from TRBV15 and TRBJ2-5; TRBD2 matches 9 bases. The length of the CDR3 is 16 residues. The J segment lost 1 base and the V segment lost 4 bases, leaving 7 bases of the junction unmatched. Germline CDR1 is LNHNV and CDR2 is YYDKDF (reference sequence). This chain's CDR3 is CATSTAGGGVQETQYF. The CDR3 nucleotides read TGTGCCACCAGCACCGCTGGCGGGGGGGTCCAAGAGACCCAGTACTTC.

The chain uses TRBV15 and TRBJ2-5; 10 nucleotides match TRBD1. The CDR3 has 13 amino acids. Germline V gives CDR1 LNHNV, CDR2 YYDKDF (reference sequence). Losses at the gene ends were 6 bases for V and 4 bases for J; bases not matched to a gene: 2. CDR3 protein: CATRGQGGETQYF. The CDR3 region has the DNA TGTGCCACCAGAGGACAGGGGGGAGAGACCCAGTACTTC.

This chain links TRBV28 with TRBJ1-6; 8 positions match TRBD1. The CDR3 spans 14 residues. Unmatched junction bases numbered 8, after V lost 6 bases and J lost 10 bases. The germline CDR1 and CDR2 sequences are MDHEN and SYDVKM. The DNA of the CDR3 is TGTGCCAGCAGGGCTGGACAGGGAGGCTCACCCCTCCACTTT. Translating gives CASRAGQGGSPLHF.

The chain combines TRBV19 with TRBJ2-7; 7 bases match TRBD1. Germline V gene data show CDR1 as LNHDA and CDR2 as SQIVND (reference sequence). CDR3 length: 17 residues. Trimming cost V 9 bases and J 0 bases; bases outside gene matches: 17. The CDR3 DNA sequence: TGTGCCAGCAGTCCAGGATTGGTAGGGGGCTTCTCCTACGAGCAGTACTTC. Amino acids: CASSPGLVGGFSYEQYF.

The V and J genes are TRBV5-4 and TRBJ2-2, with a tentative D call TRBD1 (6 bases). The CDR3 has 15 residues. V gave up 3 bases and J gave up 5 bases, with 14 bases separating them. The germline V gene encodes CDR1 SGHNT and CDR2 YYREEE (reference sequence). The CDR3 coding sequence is TGTGCCAGCAGCTCCCCCCTGACAGGAACCGGGGAGCTGTTTTTT. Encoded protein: CASSSPLTGTGELFF. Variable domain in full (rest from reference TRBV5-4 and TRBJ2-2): ETGVTQSPTHLIKTRGQQVTLRCSSQSGHNTVSWYQQALGQGPQFIFQYYREEENGRGNFPPRFSGLQFPNYSSELNVNALELDDSALYLCASSSPLTGTGELFFGEGSRLTVL.

CDR3 loop: CASSLPGLETQYF. The CDR3 bases are TGTGCCAGCAGTTTACCGGGACTTGAGACCCAGTACTTC. The chain carries TRBV28 and TRBJ2-5; maybe TRBD2 (6 bases). V dropped 2 bases and J dropped 5 bases, with 9 bases sitting between them. This CDR3 spans 13 amino acids. The germline gives CDR1 MDHEN, CDR2 SYDVKM. The full variable domain, its missing parts supplied by reference TRBV28 and TRBJ2-5, is DVKVTQSSRYLVKRTGEKVFLECVQDMDHENMFWYRQDPGLGLRLIYFSYDVKMKEKGDIPEGYSVSREKKERFSLILESASTNQTSMYLCASSLPGLETQYFGPGTRLLVL.

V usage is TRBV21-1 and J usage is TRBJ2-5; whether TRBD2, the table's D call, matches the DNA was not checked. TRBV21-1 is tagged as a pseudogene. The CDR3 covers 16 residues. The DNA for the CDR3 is TGTGCCAGCAGCAAAGGGATAGCGGGCAGCCAAGAGACCCAGTACTTC. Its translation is CASSKGIAGSQETQYF.